This T cell receptor beta chain comes out of a study of regulatory T cells in long-lasting Graves disease. Building of the TCR beta libraries involved iRepertoire HTBI primers and Arm-PCR of CDR3 regions. TCRdb analysed the multiplex PCR reads with MiXCR anew, one entry per CDR3 protein. The sample has 650,000 to 850,000 distinct CDR3 sequences, 25% to 35% seen once. Described time point: persistent/refractory GD, antithyroid drugs over 5 years with positive TRAb. Isolated PBMC RNA provided the starting material for the TCR library. This clonotype was counted many times. V lost 6 bases, J lost 4 bases, and 12 bases lay in between. The CDR3 is 13 amino acids. Germline V gene sequence: CDR1 SGHTA, CDR2 FQGTGA.

This rearrangement joins TRBV7-3 to TRBJ1-1, with D unclear. The source material was peripheral blood mononuclear cells (PBMCs), sampled when the disease was refractory, from a patient treated with antithyroid drugs. This receptor was identified in a female donor with Graves disease. CDR3 coding DNA: TGTGCCAGCAGTTCAAGTGGGAGCACTGAAGCTTTCTTT. Translated: CASSSSGSTEAFF.